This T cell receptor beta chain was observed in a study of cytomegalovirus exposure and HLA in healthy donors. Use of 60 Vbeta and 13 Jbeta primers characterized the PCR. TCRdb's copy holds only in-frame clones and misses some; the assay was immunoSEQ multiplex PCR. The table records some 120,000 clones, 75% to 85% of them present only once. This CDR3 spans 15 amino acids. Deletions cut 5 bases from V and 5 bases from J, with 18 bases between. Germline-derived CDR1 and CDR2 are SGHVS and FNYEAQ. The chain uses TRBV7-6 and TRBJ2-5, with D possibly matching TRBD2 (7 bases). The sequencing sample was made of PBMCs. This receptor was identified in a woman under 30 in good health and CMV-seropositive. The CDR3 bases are TGTGCCAGCAGCCCCCAGTTGGGGGGGCGGGAGACCCAGTACTTC. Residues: CASSPQLGGRETQYF.